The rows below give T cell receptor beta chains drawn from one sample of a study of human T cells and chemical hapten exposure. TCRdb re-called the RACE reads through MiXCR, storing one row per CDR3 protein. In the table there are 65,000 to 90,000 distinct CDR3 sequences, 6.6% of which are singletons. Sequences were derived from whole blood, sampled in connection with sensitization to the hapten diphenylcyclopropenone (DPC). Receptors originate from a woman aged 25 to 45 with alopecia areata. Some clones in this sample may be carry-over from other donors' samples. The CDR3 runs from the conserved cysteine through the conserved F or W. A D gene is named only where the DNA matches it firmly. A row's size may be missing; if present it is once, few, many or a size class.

CDR3 DNA: TGTGCCAGCAGGTCCCGGGGGACCTCCTACGAGCAGTACTTC
CDR3 protein: CASRSRGTSYEQYF
J gene: TRBJ2-7
clone size: NA
D gene: NA
V gene: TRBV12-3/TRBV12-4

CDR3 DNA: TGCGCCAGCAGGGGCGGCGAAGGGGAGGACCAAGAGACCCAGTACTTC
CDR3 protein: CASRGGEGEDQETQYF
J gene: TRBJ2-5
clone size: NA
D gene: NA
V gene: TRBV5-1

CDR3 DNA: TGTGCCAGCAGTTTCGCCACAGGTAGCAATCAGCCCCAGCATTTT
CDR3 protein: CASSFATGSNQPQHF
J gene: TRBJ1-5
clone size: many
D gene: NA
V gene: TRBV12-3/TRBV12-4

CDR3 DNA: TGCAGTGCTATAAGACTAGCGGGGTTATTTGAGCAGTTCTTC
CDR3 protein: CSAIRLAGLFEQFF
J gene: TRBJ2-1
clone size: many
D gene: TRBD2
V gene: TRBV20-1

CDR3 DNA: TGTGCCAGCAGCTACCGGAGGGGGGCGGCCTACGAGCAGTACTTC
CDR3 protein: CASSYRRGAAYEQYF
J gene: TRBJ2-7
clone size: many
D gene: NA
V gene: TRBV5-6

CDR3 DNA: TGCAGTGCCTGGGACTCCCTGCGGGGGGCCTACGAGCAGTACTTC
CDR3 protein: CSAWDSLRGAYEQYF
J gene: TRBJ2-7
clone size: NA
D gene: TRBD2
V gene: TRBV20-1

CDR3 DNA: TGTGCCAGCAGCTTAAAGGGGGGGCGCACAGATACGCAGTATTTT
CDR3 protein: CASSLKGGRTDTQYF
J gene: TRBJ2-3
clone size: many
D gene: NA
V gene: TRBV7-7

CDR3 DNA: TGCAGCGTTGCAGGGGGTGAGGAGACCCAGTACTTC
CDR3 protein: CSVAGGEETQYF
J gene: TRBJ2-5
clone size: many
D gene: TRBD1
V gene: TRBV29-1

CDR3 DNA: TGTGCCTGGAGTGTAGCAGCTTCCAGGAATCAGCCCCAGCATTTT
CDR3 protein: CAWSVAASRNQPQHF
J gene: TRBJ1-5
clone size: NA
D gene: NA
V gene: TRBV30

CDR3 DNA: TGTGCCTGGAGCCCCAGGGCGAGTGAGCAGTTCTTC
CDR3 protein: CAWSPRASEQFF
J gene: TRBJ2-1
clone size: many
D gene: NA
V gene: TRBV30

CDR3 DNA: TGTGCCAGCAGTCTGAAAAACATTCAGTACTTC
CDR3 protein: CASSLKNIQYF
J gene: TRBJ2-4
clone size: few
D gene: NA
V gene: TRBV27

CDR3 DNA: TGTGCCAGCAGCCAGCAGGCGGGGACTAGTGCCTACAATGAGCAGTTCTTC
CDR3 protein: CASSQQAGTSAYNEQFF
J gene: TRBJ2-1
clone size: many
D gene: TRBD2
V gene: TRBV14

CDR3 DNA: TGTGCCAGCTCCCCGCAGGGAAAGGGCACAGATACGCAGTATTTT
CDR3 protein: CASSPQGKGTDTQYF
J gene: TRBJ2-3
clone size: few
D gene: NA
V gene: TRBV18

CDR3 DNA: TGCAGCGTCCGGGACCCTAGCACAGATACGCAGTATTTT
CDR3 protein: CSVRDPSTDTQYF
J gene: TRBJ2-3
clone size: many
D gene: NA
V gene: TRBV29-1

CDR3 DNA: TGCAGTGCTAAAACGGGGTCAGGTATTAGCAATCAGCCCCAGCATTTT
CDR3 protein: CSAKTGSGISNQPQHF
J gene: TRBJ1-5
clone size: NA
D gene: NA
V gene: TRBV20-1

CDR3 DNA: TGCAGCGTTGTTCTAGCGGCTACAGATACGCAGTATTTT
CDR3 protein: CSVVLAATDTQYF
J gene: TRBJ2-3
clone size: many
D gene: TRBD2
V gene: TRBV29-1

CDR3 DNA: TGTGCCAGCAGTGACGGGACTAGCGACACCGGGGAGCTGTTTTTT
CDR3 protein: CASSDGTSDTGELFF
J gene: TRBJ2-2
clone size: many
D gene: TRBD2
V gene: TRBV6-4

CDR3 DNA: TGTGCCAGCAGCCAAGATAGGCGGTCTGGGAGCTACGAGCAGTACTTC
CDR3 protein: CASSQDRRSGSYEQYF
J gene: TRBJ2-7
clone size: many
D gene: NA
V gene: TRBV3-1

CDR3 DNA: TGCGCCAGCAGCTTTGAGGTTTATAACTATGGCTACACCTTC
CDR3 protein: CASSFEVYNYGYTF
J gene: TRBJ1-2
clone size: few
D gene: NA
V gene: TRBV5-1

CDR3 DNA: TGCAGTGCCCTCAGGGTAGTGGCCTACAATGAGCAGTTCTTC
CDR3 protein: CSALRVVAYNEQFF
J gene: TRBJ2-1
clone size: many
D gene: NA
V gene: TRBV20-1

CDR3 DNA: TGTGCCAGCAGTTATCGGCCACCGGCGGGGGGCACAGATACGCAGTATTTT
CDR3 protein: CASSYRPPAGGTDTQYF
J gene: TRBJ2-3
clone size: many
D gene: TRBD2
V gene: TRBV6-5

CDR3 DNA: TGTGCCAGCAGATTAGCGGGGGTGTTCAATGAGCAGTTCTTC
CDR3 protein: CASRLAGVFNEQFF
J gene: TRBJ2-1
clone size: many
D gene: TRBD2
V gene: TRBV2

CDR3 DNA: TGTGCCAGCAGCTCCGGACTAGCGTCAAATACGCAGTATTTT
CDR3 protein: CASSSGLASNTQYF
J gene: TRBJ2-3
clone size: many
D gene: TRBD2
V gene: TRBV7-8

CDR3 DNA: TGCAGTGCCCCCCCGACTAGCGGGGGTGGGTCCTACAATGAGCAGTTCTTC
CDR3 protein: CSAPPTSGGGSYNEQFF
J gene: TRBJ2-1
clone size: NA
D gene: TRBD2
V gene: TRBV20-1

CDR3 DNA: TGTGCCAGCAGGACCGGGGCCAGGGGGACTGAAGCTTTCTTT
CDR3 protein: CASRTGARGTEAFF
J gene: TRBJ1-1
clone size: NA
D gene: TRBD1
V gene: TRBV12-3/TRBV12-4

CDR3 DNA: TGTGCCAGCAGTTACCCCTGGACTAGCGGGCATGGAGAGCAGTTCTTC
CDR3 protein: CASSYPWTSGHGEQFF
J gene: TRBJ2-1
clone size: many
D gene: TRBD2
V gene: TRBV6-2/TRBV6-3

CDR3 DNA: TGTGCCAGCAGCTTAGGAGTGGGGGGAAACAGGAACACTGAAGCTTTCTTT
CDR3 protein: CASSLGVGGNRNTEAFF
J gene: TRBJ1-1
clone size: NA
D gene: NA
V gene: TRBV7-9

CDR3 DNA: TGTGCCAGCAGCTTGGCTTACAGTCAAAGGCTTAGCAATCAGCCCCAGCATTTT
CDR3 protein: CASSLAYSQRLSNQPQHF
J gene: TRBJ1-5
clone size: many
D gene: NA
V gene: TRBV5-5

CDR3 DNA: TGTGCCAGCAGCCAAGACTCAGCGGGGATTAGCACAGATACGCAGTATTTT
CDR3 protein: CASSQDSAGISTDTQYF
J gene: TRBJ2-3
clone size: many
D gene: TRBD2
V gene: TRBV14

CDR3 DNA: TGTGCCACCTCGCCCGGATATTGGGAAGGGCAACTTTATAACACAGATACGCAGTATTTT
CDR3 protein: CATSPGYWEGQLYNTDTQYF
J gene: TRBJ2-3
clone size: many
D gene: NA
V gene: TRBV24-1

CDR3 DNA: TGTGCCAGCGCCAAAACAGGGATCGAAGAGACCCAGTACTTC
CDR3 protein: CASAKTGIEETQYF
J gene: TRBJ2-5
clone size: many
D gene: NA
V gene: TRBV7-9

CDR3 DNA: TGTGCCATCAGTGATGGGGTCAGGGCTGAAGCTTTCTTT
CDR3 protein: CAISDGVRAEAFF
J gene: TRBJ1-1
clone size: few
D gene: NA
V gene: TRBV10-3

CDR3 DNA: TGTGCCAGCAGTTTAGCGAGGGAGAGGGGGCAGGGCACAGATACGCAGTATTTT
CDR3 protein: CASSLARERGQGTDTQYF
J gene: TRBJ2-3
clone size: few
D gene: TRBD1
V gene: TRBV12-3/TRBV12-4

CDR3 DNA: TGTGCCAGCAGCCAAGGACCGCAGGGGACCACTGAAGCTTTCTTT
CDR3 protein: CASSQGPQGTTEAFF
J gene: TRBJ1-1
clone size: many
D gene: NA
V gene: TRBV4-2

CDR3 DNA: TGTGCCAGCAGCTTAGACGCACAGGGTATGGGTGAAAAACTGTTTTTT
CDR3 protein: CASSLDAQGMGEKLFF
J gene: TRBJ1-4
clone size: many
D gene: NA
V gene: TRBV7-6

CDR3 DNA: TGCGCCAGCAGCTTGGCCGGGGTACCCGGGGGTACGCAGTATTTT
CDR3 protein: CASSLAGVPGGTQYF
J gene: TRBJ2-3
clone size: few
D gene: NA
V gene: TRBV5-1

CDR3 DNA: TGTGCCAGCAGCCAAGCTGACCGCACCGGGGAGCTGTTTTTT
CDR3 protein: CASSQADRTGELFF
J gene: TRBJ2-2
clone size: many
D gene: NA
V gene: TRBV3-1

CDR3 DNA: TGTGCCAGCAGCTCATCAAGGGGGGAAGCTTTCTTT
CDR3 protein: CASSSSRGEAFF
J gene: TRBJ1-1
clone size: many
D gene: NA
V gene: TRBV11-3

CDR3 DNA: TGTGCCAGCTCACCAGGACAGAACCGAAACACCATATATTTT
CDR3 protein: CASSPGQNRNTIYF
J gene: TRBJ1-3
clone size: few
D gene: NA
V gene: TRBV18

CDR3 DNA: TGTGCCAGCACCTCGACACATGGCTCCTATGGCTACACCTTC
CDR3 protein: CASTSTHGSYGYTF
J gene: TRBJ1-2
clone size: many
D gene: NA
V gene: TRBV7-9

CDR3 DNA: TGTGCCAGCACCCCAACCCTCAATTCACCCCTCCACTTT
CDR3 protein: CASTPTLNSPLHF
J gene: TRBJ1-6
clone size: few
D gene: NA
V gene: TRBV7-2

CDR3 DNA: TGTGCCAGCAGTCCGGGACAGTACACTGAAGCTTTCTTT
CDR3 protein: CASSPGQYTEAFF
J gene: TRBJ1-1
clone size: many
D gene: TRBD1
V gene: TRBV6-5

CDR3 DNA: TGTGCCAACAGCCAAATAACAGGGGATTGGTACTTC
CDR3 protein: CANSQITGDWYF
J gene: TRBJ2-7
clone size: NA
D gene: TRBD1
V gene: TRBV3-1

CDR3 DNA: TGTGCCAGCAGTTTTATGCTACAAGCGGGCACTGAAGCTTTCTTT
CDR3 protein: CASSFMLQAGTEAFF
J gene: TRBJ1-1
clone size: many
D gene: NA
V gene: TRBV6-2/TRBV6-3

CDR3 DNA: TGTGCCAGCAGGATAGACAACACCGGGGAGCTGTTTTTT
CDR3 protein: CASRIDNTGELFF
J gene: TRBJ2-2
clone size: few
D gene: NA
V gene: TRBV12-3/TRBV12-4

CDR3 DNA: TGTGCCAGCAGTGATAGGGCGGGGGACTCCGATACGCAGTATTTT
CDR3 protein: CASSDRAGDSDTQYF
J gene: TRBJ2-3
clone size: many
D gene: TRBD2
V gene: TRBV6-4

CDR3 DNA: TGTGCCAGCAGTTACTCGGGCCAGATGGGCTCTGGAAACACCATATATTTT
CDR3 protein: CASSYSGQMGSGNTIYF
J gene: TRBJ1-3
clone size: NA
D gene: NA
V gene: TRBV6-5

CDR3 DNA: TGTGCCAGCAGCATGGGGGCTCGCCAGCCCCAGCATTTT
CDR3 protein: CASSMGARQPQHF
J gene: TRBJ1-5
clone size: few
D gene: NA
V gene: TRBV5-6

CDR3 DNA: TGTGCCAGCTCGTCGGGAGGAGGGACCTATCTAGCCAAAAACATTCAGTACTTC
CDR3 protein: CASSSGGGTYLAKNIQYF
J gene: TRBJ2-4
clone size: many
D gene: TRBD2
V gene: TRBV18

CDR3 DNA: TGCAGCGTTGAAAAAACGCGCGGGGAGCTGTTTTTT
CDR3 protein: CSVEKTRGELFF
J gene: TRBJ2-2
clone size: many
D gene: NA
V gene: TRBV29-1

CDR3 DNA: TGTGCCAGCAGTTACAGGGCCCAACAGTATTTT
CDR3 protein: CASSYRAQQYF
J gene: TRBJ2-3
clone size: few
D gene: NA
V gene: TRBV6-2/TRBV6-3

CDR3 DNA: TGCGCCAGCAGCTTGGCCGGGACCCCCTCCTACAATGAGCAGTTCTTC
CDR3 protein: CASSLAGTPSYNEQFF
J gene: TRBJ2-1
clone size: many
D gene: NA
V gene: TRBV5-1

CDR3 DNA: TGTGCCAGCAGTAAAGTACAGGGGGAGGAGAATGGCTACACCTTC
CDR3 protein: CASSKVQGEENGYTF
J gene: TRBJ1-2
clone size: NA
D gene: TRBD1
V gene: TRBV27

CDR3 DNA: TGTGCCTGGAGTGTATCCAGTGGTGAAAAACTGTTTTTT
CDR3 protein: CAWSVSSGEKLFF
J gene: TRBJ1-4
clone size: NA
D gene: NA
V gene: TRBV30

CDR3 DNA: TGCGCCAGCAGCTTGGCAGGGTCAACTAATGAAAAACTGTTTTTT
CDR3 protein: CASSLAGSTNEKLFF
J gene: TRBJ1-4
clone size: few
D gene: NA
V gene: TRBV5-1

CDR3 DNA: TGTGTCATCAAGGGACAGAGCTCCTATAATTCACCCCTCCACTTT
CDR3 protein: CVIKGQSSYNSPLHF
J gene: TRBJ1-6
clone size: once
D gene: TRBD1
V gene: TRBV10-3

CDR3 DNA: TGTGCCAGCAGTGAATGGGGTCCTCAGCCCCAGCATTTT
CDR3 protein: CASSEWGPQPQHF
J gene: TRBJ1-5
clone size: NA
D gene: NA
V gene: TRBV2

CDR3 DNA: TGCGCCAGCAGCTTCCAGGGTCTGAACACTGAAGCTTTCTTT
CDR3 protein: CASSFQGLNTEAFF
J gene: TRBJ1-1
clone size: few
D gene: NA
V gene: TRBV5-1

CDR3 DNA: TGTGCCAGCAGCTTAGAGTTTGGGCAGGAGCAGTACTTC
CDR3 protein: CASSLEFGQEQYF
J gene: TRBJ2-7
clone size: NA
D gene: NA
V gene: TRBV7-9